This TCR beta chain was profiled in a study of blood T cell repertoires in COVID-19. Study at large: From T cells, B-cell-depleted T cells, or PBMCs came the material, which was cDNA or gDNA.

The CDR3 is made up of 14 amino acids. Germline CDR1 is KGHSH and CDR2 is LQKENI. V was cut by 1 base and J by 5 bases, with 9 bases left in between. The assay was immunoSEQ multiplex PCR, and TCRdb's table has in-frame clones only and misses some. The sample lists tens of thousands of clones; approximately 90% were seen once. This chain links TRBV18 with TRBJ2-1; TRBD2 might be the D (6 bases). The sequence was obtained from a man under 40 with acute or convalescent COVID-19. The sample comprised peripheral blood. For the CDR3, the DNA is TGTGCCAGCTCACCACTGCGGGGCAACAATGAGCAGTTCTTC. Translation: CASSPLRGNNEQFF.